This T cell receptor beta chain is from a study of blood T cell repertoires in COVID-19. Study-level background: The analysed material was cDNA or gDNA that came from T cells, B-cell-depleted T cells, or PBMCs.

Sequencing was performed with immunoSEQ multiplex PCR; in TCRdb, only in-frame clones are kept and a portion is missing. The data contain 110,000 to 150,000 clones, 80% to 90% of them singletons. V was cut by 7 bases and J by 8 bases, with 20 bases left in between. The length of the CDR3 is 14 residues. CDR1 and CDR2 (germline): MNHEY, SVGAGI. The chain has TRBV6-5 and TRBJ1-2; D gene unclear. Sequencing was carried out using peripheral blood. The clonotype was recovered from a man in his sixties with active or convalescent COVID-19. CDR3 amino acids: CASIPVGEMRGYTF. The CDR3, as DNA: TGTGCCAGCATTCCCGTTGGGGAGATGAGGGGCTACACCTTC.